Listed below are T cell receptor beta chains from one sample, sequenced in a study of control samples from healthy donors and cancer patients. Only in-frame clones appear in the TCRdb table, and some are missing; sequencing was by immunoSEQ multiplex PCR. The sample shows more than 95,000 clones, approximately 90% of them seen only once. Sequenced input: PBMCs. All receptors derive from a man in his 60s with lung cancer. The CDR3 runs from the conserved cysteine through the conserved F or W. A D gene is named only where the DNA matches it firmly. Not all rows give a size; the values are once, few, many and, for expanded clones, a class.

CDR3 | DNA | D | J | size | V
CASRLAGGQETQYF | TGTGCCAGCCGACTAGCGGGGGGGCAAGAGACCCAGTACTTC | TRBD2 | TRBJ2-5 | NA | TRBV5-4
CASSLAAGDGYTF | TGTGCCAGCAGCTTAGCCGCAGGGGACGGCTACACCTTC | NA | TRBJ1-2 | NA | TRBV7-3
CASSLEQYSDTQYF | TGCGCCAGCAGCTTGGAGCAATATTCAGATACGCAGTATTTT | NA | TRBJ2-3 | NA | TRBV5-1
CASILGPNQPQHF | TGTGCCAGTATTTTAGGGCCAAATCAGCCCCAGCATTTT | NA | TRBJ1-5 | NA | TRBV19
CASSKQVEGRWTGANVLTF | TGTGCCAGCAGCAAGCAGGTCGAGGGGCGATGGACTGGGGCCAACGTCCTGACTTTC | NA | TRBJ2-6 | once | TRBV11-2
CASGLVLDGTGIFHQPQHF | TGTGCTAGTGGTTTGGTACTTGATGGGACAGGGATATTCCATCAGCCCCAGCATTTT | TRBD1 | TRBJ1-5 | once | TRBV12-5
CASGLVPDGSTLPTNEKLFF | TGTGCTAGTGGTTTGGTACCGGACGGAAGCACCCTTCCAACTAATGAAAAACTGTTTTTT | NA | TRBJ1-4 | medium-sized | TRBV12-5
CASSSGQGALNTEAFF | TGCGCCAGCAGCTCGGGACAGGGTGCACTGAACACTGAAGCTTTCTTT | TRBD1 | TRBJ1-1 | NA | TRBV5-1
CSVVVDPAGGYTF | TGCAGCGTTGTAGTGGACCCCGCGGGAGGCTACACCTTC | NA | TRBJ1-2 | NA | TRBV29-1
CASRASGTGNTGELFF | TGCGCCAGCAGGGCCTCCGGGACAGGGAACACCGGGGAGCTGTTTTTT | TRBD1 | TRBJ2-2 | NA | TRBV10-1
CASSLGAQGAPDSPLHF | TGTGCCAGCTCACTGGGGGCACAGGGGGCGCCGGATTCACCCCTCCACTTT | TRBD1 | TRBJ1-6 | NA | TRBV18
CASSLGGGGGTEAFF | TGTGCCAGCAGCTTAGGGGGCGGAGGAGGGACTGAAGCTTTCTTT | NA | TRBJ1-1 | NA | TRBV7-9
CASSVGAGDNTEAFF | TGTGCCAGCAGCGTAGGGGCAGGGGACAACACTGAAGCTTTCTTT | NA | TRBJ1-1 | NA | TRBV9
CASSQRGERRAFF | TGTGCCAGCAGCCAAAGAGGGGAAAGGCGAGCTTTCTTT | NA | TRBJ1-1 | NA | TRBV14
CATSDSLSYGYTF | TGTGCCACCAGTGATAGTTTGAGCTATGGCTACACCTTC | NA | TRBJ1-2 | NA | TRBV24-1
CASGYRALEKLFF | TGTGCCAGTGGATACCGGGCCCTTGAAAAACTGTTTTTT | NA | TRBJ1-4 | few | TRBV19
CASSQYTSTIYF | TGTGCCAGCAGCCAATATACCTCTACCATATATTTT | NA | TRBJ1-3 | NA | TRBV3-1/TRBV3-2
CASSQASTGISPLHF | TGTGCCAGCAGCCAGGCTTCCACAGGGATTTCACCCCTCCACTTT | NA | TRBJ1-6 | NA | TRBV4-2
CASSYLLEGPSNEQFF | TGTGCCAGCAGTTACTTATTGGAGGGGCCTAGCAATGAGCAGTTCTTC | NA | TRBJ2-1 | NA | TRBV6-5
CASSAFGGANTEAFF | TGTGCCAGCAGCGCCTTCGGGGGGGCGAACACTGAAGCTTTCTTT | NA | TRBJ1-1 | NA | TRBV3-1/TRBV3-2
CASSPRTGTATEAFF | TGTGCCAGCAGCCCACGGACAGGGACCGCCACTGAAGCTTTCTTT | TRBD1 | TRBJ1-1 | NA | TRBV7-3
CAWSVPGSMGTDTQYF | TGTGCCTGGAGTGTACCGGGGAGTATGGGCACAGATACGCAGTATTTT | NA | TRBJ2-3 | NA | TRBV30
CASSRISTDTQYF | TGTGCCAGCTCACGTATTAGCACAGATACGCAGTATTTT | NA | TRBJ2-3 | NA | TRBV18
CASREKIREDTQYF | TGCGCCAGCAGAGAAAAAATTAGAGAAGATACGCAGTATTTT | NA | TRBJ2-3 | NA | TRBV10-1
CASSLGDRDQETQYF | TGCGCCAGCAGCTTGGGGGACAGGGACCAAGAGACCCAGTACTTC | TRBD1 | TRBJ2-5 | NA | TRBV5-1
CASSPRYRTVNTEAFF | TGTGCCAGCAGCCCTAGGTACCGGACGGTGAACACTGAAGCTTTCTTT | NA | TRBJ1-1 | NA | TRBV14
CASSLMENEQYF | TGTGCCAGCAGCTTAATGGAAAACGAGCAGTACTTC | NA | TRBJ2-7 | NA | TRBV11-2
CASSPAGGTDTQYF | TGTGCCAGCAGCCCGGCAGGTGGGACAGATACGCAGTATTTT | NA | TRBJ2-3 | NA | TRBV7-6
CASSRQGAGGYTF | TGTGCCAGCAGCCGACAGGGGGCAGGGGGCTACACCTTC | TRBD1 | TRBJ1-2 | NA | TRBV6-5
CASSLGGQGGTYNEQFF | TGTGCCAGCAGCTTAGGCGGACAGGGAGGCACCTACAATGAGCAGTTCTTC | TRBD1 | TRBJ2-1 | NA | TRBV7-3
CASSVAPDREAFF | TGTGCCAGCAGCGTAGCCCCGGACAGGGAAGCTTTCTTT | TRBD1 | TRBJ1-1 | NA | TRBV9
CASSVDRNYGYTF | TGTGCCAGCAGCGTGGACAGGAATTATGGCTACACCTTC | TRBD1 | TRBJ1-2 | NA | TRBV5-4
CASSLSQGSTEAFF | TGTGCCAGCAGCTTAAGCCAGGGGAGCACTGAAGCTTTCTTT | NA | TRBJ1-1 | NA | TRBV7-2
CASSLKMDRATGELFF | TGCGCCAGCAGCTTGAAAATGGACAGGGCGACCGGGGAGCTGTTTTTT | TRBD1 | TRBJ2-2 | NA | TRBV5-1
CASSLEKGNQPQHF | TGTGCCAGCAGTTTAGAGAAGGGCAATCAGCCCCAGCATTTT | NA | TRBJ1-5 | NA | TRBV11-2
CASSYSRGGTDTQYF | TGTGCCAGCAGTTACTCGCGGGGAGGCACAGATACGCAGTATTTT | NA | TRBJ2-3 | NA | TRBV6-5
CASSRLGRGQGKNTGELFF | TGTGCCAGCAGCCGACTGGGCCGGGGACAGGGAAAAAACACCGGGGAGCTGTTTTTT | TRBD1 | TRBJ2-2 | NA | TRBV7-9
CASSVDMEEKLFF | TGTGCCAGCAGCGTAGATATGGAGGAAAAACTGTTTTTT | NA | TRBJ1-4 | NA | TRBV9